In its sample, the clone carrying this T cell receptor (beta chain) was seen a few times. Its antigen is not known. This CDR3 has 16 residues. Germline V gene data show CDR1 as SEHNR and CDR2 as FQNEAQ (reference sequence). The V and J ends lost 4 bases and 1 base, in that order; junction bases with no gene match: 5. These data are taken from a study of cytomegalovirus exposure and HLA in healthy donors. Study-wide points: In a later analysis, TCR association rates varied by HLA locus: DRB1 most, HLA-C fewest. HLA alleles showed associations with around 15,000 TCR beta sequences in a later analysis, at a 0.05 false discovery rate. Presence/absence analyses supposed approximately even sequencing depth among donors.

PCR involved 60 Vbeta and 13 Jbeta primers. Repertoires were generated with immunoSEQ multiplex PCR, while TCRdb's copy carries only in-frame clones and drops some. Of under 200,000 clones detected, over 70% appear once; the ten largest clones hold approximately 0.55%. The sample consisted of PBMCs. This TCR came from a woman aged 45-59 years in good health and CMV-seronegative. This sequence joins TRBV7-9 and TRBJ2-3; 10 positions agree with TRBD2. DNA of the CDR3: TGTGCCAGCAGCTCACCCGGGACTAGCGGCACAGATACGCAGTATTTT. Residues: CASSSPGTSGTDTQYF.